The entry below gives a single T cell receptor (beta chain) sequence along with its context. These data belong to a study of blood T cell repertoires in COVID-19. Original processing methods: Estimation of nucleated cell counts relied on the amplification of reference gene primers. Here immunoSEQ multiplex PCR was the method, and the copy in TCRdb shows in-frame clones only, minus some. That table supplies the V and J calls and clone size; D and trimming were determined from the DNA. This table holds 220,000 or so clones, around 91% found once. Individuals drawn from 24 US areas were roughly 18 to 89 years old. Cohort placement rested on clinical history that participants reported themselves. Sample: PBMCs or T cells enriched from blood (not recorded which). The sequence derives from a man aged 25 to 40 who had been exposed to COVID-19.

This chain's CDR3 is CASSQDRGASPYEQYF. The CDR3 nucleotides are TGTGCCAGCAGCCAAGATCGGGGGGCCAGTCCCTACGAGCAGTACTTC. The V and J genes are TRBV4-2 and TRBJ2-7, with D perhaps matching TRBD2 (7 bases). CDR3 length: 16 amino acids. V lost 0 bases, J lost 2 bases, and 14 bases lay in between. The germline gives CDR1 LGHNA, CDR2 YNFKEQ.